This T cell receptor beta chain was profiled in a study of control samples from healthy donors and cancer patients. Profiling relied on immunoSEQ multiplex PCR, and the TCRdb table lists in-frame clones only, not all of them. The repertoire includes about 100,000 clones, just under 85% of them detected once, and more than 15% sits in the top ten. V was pared by 4 bases and J by 0 bases, with 13 bases between. The CDR3 has 15 residues. Germline lookup yields CDR1 SGHRS and CDR2 YFSETQ. This TCR came from a man between 25 and 39 years old in good health. V and J are TRBV5-1 and TRBJ1-1; maybe TRBD1 (6 bases). The sample was blood. CDR3 coding DNA: TGCGCCAGCAGCCCAGGACAGTACATGAACACTGAAGCTTTCTTT. Amino acids: CASSPGQYMNTEAFF.